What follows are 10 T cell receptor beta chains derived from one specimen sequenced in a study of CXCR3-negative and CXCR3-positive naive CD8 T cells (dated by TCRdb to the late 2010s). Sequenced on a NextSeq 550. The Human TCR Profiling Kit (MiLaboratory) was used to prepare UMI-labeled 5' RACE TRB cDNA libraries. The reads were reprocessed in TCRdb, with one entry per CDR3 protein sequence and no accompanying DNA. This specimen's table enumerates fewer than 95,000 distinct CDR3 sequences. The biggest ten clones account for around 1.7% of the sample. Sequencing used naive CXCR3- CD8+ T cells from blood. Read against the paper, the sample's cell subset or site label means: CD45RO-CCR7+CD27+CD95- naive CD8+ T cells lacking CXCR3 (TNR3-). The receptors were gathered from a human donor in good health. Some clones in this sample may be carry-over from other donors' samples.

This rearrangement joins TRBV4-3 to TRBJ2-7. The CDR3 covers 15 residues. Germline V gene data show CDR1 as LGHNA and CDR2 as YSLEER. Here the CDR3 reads CASSQDSGTSYEQYF.

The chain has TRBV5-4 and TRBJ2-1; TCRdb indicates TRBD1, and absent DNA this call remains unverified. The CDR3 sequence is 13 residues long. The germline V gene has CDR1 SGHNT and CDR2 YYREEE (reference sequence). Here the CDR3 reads CASSLNRGREQFF.

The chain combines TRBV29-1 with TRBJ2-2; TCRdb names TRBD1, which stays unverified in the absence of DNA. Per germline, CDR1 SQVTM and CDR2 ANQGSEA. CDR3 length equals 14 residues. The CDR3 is CSVVGTGEAGELFF.

CDR3: CASSPGSGDTEAFF. This chain uses TRBV7-9 with TRBJ1-1. Germline loops: CDR1 SEHNR, CDR2 FQNEAQ (reference sequence). This CDR3 comprises 14 residues.

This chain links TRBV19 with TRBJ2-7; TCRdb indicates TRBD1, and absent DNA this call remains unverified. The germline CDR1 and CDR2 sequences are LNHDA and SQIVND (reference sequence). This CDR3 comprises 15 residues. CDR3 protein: CASTFAGDSSYEQYF.

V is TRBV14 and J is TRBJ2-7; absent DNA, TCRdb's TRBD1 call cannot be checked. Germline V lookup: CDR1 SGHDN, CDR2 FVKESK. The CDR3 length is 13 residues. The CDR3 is CASSQADRDEQYF.

The CDR3 reads CSARTPVYNEQFF. The rearrangement links TRBV20-1 to TRBJ2-1. This CDR3 comprises 13 residues. In germline, CDR1 is DFQATT, CDR2 SNEGSKA (reference sequence).

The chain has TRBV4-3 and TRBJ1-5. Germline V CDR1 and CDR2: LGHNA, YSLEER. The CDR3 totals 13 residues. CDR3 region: CASSQDKNQPQHF.

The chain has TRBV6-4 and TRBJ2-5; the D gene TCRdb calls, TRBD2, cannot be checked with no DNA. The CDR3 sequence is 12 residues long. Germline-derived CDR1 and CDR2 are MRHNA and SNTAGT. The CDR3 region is CASSDSGETQYF.

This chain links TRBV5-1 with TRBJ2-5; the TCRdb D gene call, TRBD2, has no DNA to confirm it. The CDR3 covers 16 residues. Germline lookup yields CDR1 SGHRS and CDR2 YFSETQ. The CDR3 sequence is CASSPGTPDPQETQYF.